A single sample gave rise to the 11 T cell receptor beta chains below, sequenced in a study of CD8 T cells in ankylosing spondylitis. Study-wide results and caveats: Within ankylosing spondylitis blood, a TCR beta motif made up of eight highly homologous variants appeared to be characteristic.

Antigens of these TCRs are unknown. TCRdb ran MiXCR on the 5' RACE reads and lists one entry per CDR3 protein. Of tens of thousands of distinct CDR3 sequences listed, roughly 9% were seen once; the top ten hold over 25%. The sequencing sample was made of blood, either unsorted or a sorted T cell fraction (not recorded which). The receptors were gathered from a male donor with ankylosing spondylitis.

This clonotype was observed a handful of times. V usage is TRBV30 and J usage is TRBJ2-5; D is ambiguous. Germline V lookup: CDR1 GTSNPN, CDR2 SVGIG (reference sequence). Trimming left V 0 bases short and J 2 bases short, with 10 bases between. This CDR3 contains 14 residues. This CDR3 reads CAWSVATAQETQYF. The CDR3 DNA reads TGTGCCTGGAGTGTAGCTACAGCTCAAGAGACCCAGTACTTC.

There are many counts of this clonotype. The J gene is TRBJ1-1, the V gene TRBV12-3 or TRBV12-4, with a possible D match to TRBD1 (5 bases). Trimming left V 6 bases short and J 6 bases short, with 8 bases between. This CDR3 spans 11 amino acids. The CDR3: CASSPGAEAFF. The DNA of the CDR3 is TGTGCCAGCAGCCCGGGGGCTGAAGCTTTCTTT.

This clonotype has a handful of counts. The chain uses TRBV3-1 and TRBJ1-1; D ambiguous. The length of the CDR3 is 13 residues. Trimming removed 0 bases from V and 5 bases from J, with 7 bases in between. CDR1 and CDR2 from the germline V gene are LGHDT and YNNKEL (reference sequence). Here the CDR3 DNA reads TGTGCCAGCAGCCAAGATTTCGTAACTGAAGCTTTCTTT. This codes for CASSQDFVTEAFF.

This clonotype has just a few counts. J is TRBJ2-2 and V is TRBV5-1; tentatively, D is TRBD2 (6 bases). Trimming pared 4 bases from V and 1 base from J, leaving 17 bases between. The CDR3 is 17 amino acids. Germline V gives CDR1 SGHRS, CDR2 YFSETQ. The CDR3 is CASSVIGDWLNTGELFF. Written as DNA, the CDR3 is TGCGCCAGCAGCGTAATCGGGGACTGGCTGAACACCGGGGAGCTGTTTTTT.

This chain uses TRBV6-1 with TRBJ2-1; TRBD1 aligns across 12 bases. The germline gives CDR1 MNHNS, CDR2 SASEGT. V was clipped by 5 bases and J by 6 bases; unmatched bases: 14. The CDR3 consists of 18 residues. CDR3 nucleotide sequence: TGTGCCAGCAGTCTCCGGGACAGGGGGCTCTTTGGGATCAATGAGCAGTTCTTC. Translation gives CASSLRDRGLFGINEQFF.

This clonotype was observed at least ten times. The J gene is TRBJ1-1, the V gene TRBV7-6, with D possibly TRBD1 on 6 matching bases. Germline lookup yields CDR1 SGHVS and CDR2 FNYEAQ. This CDR3 has 14 residues. Trimming shortened V by 3 bases and J by 0 bases, and 8 bases separated the two germline ends. The CDR3 sequence: CASSFTGLNTEAFF. Written as DNA, the CDR3 is TGTGCCAGCAGCTTCACAGGGCTGAACACTGAAGCTTTCTTT.

The rearrangement joins TRBV20-1 to TRBJ2-1; no definite D call. The V gene's germline CDR1 is DFQATT and CDR2 SNEGSKA (reference sequence). V lost 6 bases and J lost 7, with 13 bases in between. This CDR3 region has 12 residues. CDR3 in amino acids: CSAGNGGNEQFF. DNA of the CDR3: TGCAGTGCCGGAAATGGCGGAAATGAGCAGTTCTTC.

The chain combines TRBV7-9 with TRBJ2-7, with a possible D match to TRBD1 (6 bases). Trimming removed 5 bases at V and 5 bases at J, with 16 bases between. The CDR3 totals 14 residues. CDR1 and CDR2 from the germline V gene are SEHNR and FQNEAQ (reference sequence). The DNA for the CDR3 is TGTGCCAGCAGCATTACAGGGAGCTTAGACGAGCAGTACGTC. It encodes CASSITGSLDEQYV.

The chain has TRBV10-3 and TRBJ1-2; D gene unclear. The CDR3 length is 15 residues. V was cut by 1 base and J by 6 bases, with 15 bases left in between. Per germline, CDR1 ENHRY and CDR2 SYGVKD. The CDR3 bases are TGTGCCATCAGTGAGTGGACGGCGAGCGGGGATGGCTACACCTTC. This gives the protein CAISEWTASGDGYTF.

In its sample, this clonotype was seen many times. The gene calls are TRBV7-8 and TRBJ2-2, with D possibly matching TRBD2 (5 bases). Germline V CDR1 and CDR2: SGHVS, FQNEAQ. V dropped 6 bases and J dropped 3 bases, with 14 bases sitting between them. The CDR3 is 15 amino acids. CDR3 coding DNA: TGTGCCAGCAGGCCAGAAAACGGGGACACCGGGGAGCTGTTTTTT. Its protein is CASRPENGDTGELFF.

In this sample, this clonotype turned up many times. DNA for the CDR3: TGTGCCAGCAGCCAGACAGGGTCGGCCTATGGCTACACCTTC. Its protein is CASSQTGSAYGYTF. J is TRBJ1-2 and V is TRBV14; 7 positions match TRBD1. V lost 3 bases, J lost 4 bases, and 5 bases stayed unmatched. CDR1 is SGHDN, CDR2 FVKESK, per germline. This CDR3 has 14 amino acids.